The 15 T cell receptor beta chains in this list originate from one sample, sequenced in a study of shared clonotypes between healthy human individuals. Assay: immunoSEQ multiplex PCR; the TCRdb copy retains only in-frame clones and omits some. The sample has about 690,000 clones; roughly 88% are singletons. The sequenced material came from memory CD8+ T cells from PBMCs. Subset indicated: CD45RO+ cells pooled with CCR7-negative TemRA cells. Receptors were obtained from a man between 18 and 29 years old in good health. Some clones in this sample may be carry-over from other donors' samples.

This clone is a singleton in its sample. The junction differs from germline at one of its ends, possibly a read error. The V and J genes are TRBV28 and TRBJ2-5; D is uncertain. This CDR3 is built from 13 residues. Germline V gene data show CDR1 as MDHEN and CDR2 as SYDVKM. CDR3 region: CTSSYGSEETQYF. The CDR3 DNA is TGTACCAGCAGTTACGGGTCAGAAGAGACCCAGTACTTC.

The rearrangement links TRBV4-1 to TRBJ2-2; D is perhaps TRBD1 (6 bases). The CDR3 is 15 amino acids. CDR1 MGHRA and CDR2 YSYEKL come from the germline V gene. V was pared by 6 bases and J by 3 bases, with 14 bases between. CDR3 sequence reads: CASRQQGAYTGELFF. The CDR3 DNA is TGCGCCAGCAGACAACAGGGAGCCTACACCGGGGAGCTGTTTTTT.

The V gene is TRBV6-5, the J gene TRBJ2-5, with 7 bases lining up with TRBD1. This CDR3 is 12 amino acids long. Unmatched junction bases numbered 10, after V lost 7 bases and J lost 11 bases. The germline V gene encodes CDR1 MNHEY and CDR2 SVGAGI. This chain's CDR3 is CASNQGGREQYF. The DNA of the CDR3 is TGTGCCAGCAACCAAGGGGGCAGGGAGCAGTACTTC.

The chain combines TRBV6-5 with TRBJ2-7; D is perhaps TRBD1 (6 bases). The CDR3 is 15 amino acids. Germline V gene data show CDR1 as MNHEY and CDR2 as SVGAGI. The V end was cut by 8 bases, the J end by 0 bases, with 17 bases between. CDR3 nucleotides: TGTGCCAGCTCCAGGGGCAGGCTCCCCTCCTACGAGCAGTACTTC. Translation: CASSRGRLPSYEQYF.

This chain connects TRBV11-3 to TRBJ2-7, with D uncertain. CDR1 SGHNT and CDR2 YENEEA come from the germline V gene. This CDR3 comprises 17 residues. V was trimmed by 0 bases and J by 2 bases, leaving 17 bases between them. DNA of the CDR3: TGTGCCAGCAGCTTAGAAACCCCTGGATCTGAGGCCTACGAGCAGTACTTC. This codes for CASSLETPGSEAYEQYF.

The chain uses TRBV27 and TRBJ2-1, with a tentative D call TRBD2 (6 bases). Germline V CDR1 and CDR2: MNHEY, SMNVEV (reference sequence). CDR3 length: 16 residues. V was trimmed by 5 bases and J by 0 bases, leaving 14 bases between them. The CDR3 reads CASSPTSTSSYNEQFF. DNA of the CDR3: TGTGCCAGCAGTCCCACTAGCACGAGCTCCTACAATGAGCAGTTCTTC.

The CDR3 region is CASSLGAGAGVHTIYF. The CDR3 DNA reads as TGTGCCAGCAGCTTGGGGGCAGGGGCTGGTGTACACACCATATATTTT. The chain combines TRBV7-8 with TRBJ1-3; D is perhaps TRBD1 (6 bases). V was cut by 3 bases and J by 8 bases, with 20 bases left in between. Germline assignment: CDR1 SGHVS and CDR2 FQNEAQ. This CDR3 is built from 16 residues.

The rearrangement uses TRBV11-2 and TRBJ2-1; no definite D call. V shed 3 bases and J shed 9 bases, with 9 bases lying between them. Germline values: CDR1 SGHAT, CDR2 FQNNGV. The CDR3 is 12 residues long. The CDR3 DNA is TGTGCCAGCAGCTTCGGCAGTCCTGAGCAGTTCTTC. Translating it yields CASSFGSPEQFF. The complete variable domain, with remaining parts taken from reference TRBV11-2 and TRBJ2-1, reads EAGVAQSPRYKIIEKRQSVAFWCNPISGHATLYWYQQILGQGPKLLIQFQNNGVVDDSQLPKDRFSAERLKGVDSTLKIQPAKLEDSAVYLCASSFGSPEQFFGPGTRLTVL.

The chain joins TRBV7-9 to TRBJ1-1, with D tentatively TRBD1 (6 bases). The CDR3 totals 15 residues. Trimming stripped 3 bases from V and 4 bases from J, with 15 bases between. CDR1 and CDR2 (germline): SEHNR, FQNEAQ (reference sequence). CDR3 coding DNA: TGTGCCAGCAGCTTCACAGGGAGTAGAGGCACTGAAGCTTTCTTT. It yields the protein CASSFTGSRGTEAFF.

The CDR3 DNA reads as TGCGCCAGCAGCCAAGTTCCCCCCTCCAGGGTAGCGGGAGTAGGGGAGCAGTTCTTC. Protein sequence: CASSQVPPSRVAGVGEQFF. The V and J genes are TRBV4-3 and TRBJ2-1; 9 nucleotides match TRBD2. Germline V lookup: CDR1 LGHNA, CDR2 YSLEER. The CDR3 has 19 residues. V shed 1 base, J shed 10 bases, and the junction held 20 bases outside the gene matches.

The genes are TRBV28 and TRBJ2-2; TRBD1 matches 7 bases. CDR3 length equals 14 residues. Germline V gives CDR1 MDHEN, CDR2 SYDVKM. Trimming removed 3 bases from V and 8 bases from J; junction bases left unmatched: 6. The CDR3 DNA reads TGTGCCAGCAGTTTGACAGGGAACGGTGGGGAGCTGTTTTTT. This sequence encodes CASSLTGNGGELFF.

The chain has TRBV19 and TRBJ2-2; 7 nucleotides agree with TRBD1. Germline values: CDR1 LNHDA, CDR2 SQIVND (reference sequence). The CDR3 totals 15 residues. V lost 4 bases and J lost 4; bases outside the gene matches: 6. CDR3 sequence reads: CASSTWDRTTGELFF. The CDR3 nucleotides read TGTGCCAGTAGTACCTGGGACAGAACCACCGGGGAGCTGTTTTTT.

This rearrangement joins TRBV7-8 to TRBJ2-1, with 10 bases fitting TRBD2. Trimming took 2 bases from V and 7 from J; bases not matched to a gene: 8. Germline lookup yields CDR1 SGHVS and CDR2 FQNEAQ. The CDR3 is made up of 16 amino acids. The CDR3 region has the DNA TGTGCCAGCAGCTTATATCTAGCGGGAGTTGAGAATGAGCAGTTCTTC. Translating gives CASSLYLAGVENEQFF.

The V call is TRBV28, the J call TRBJ1-2; TRBD1 agrees at 10 bases. The length of the CDR3 is 15 residues. V trimming: 9 bases; J trimming: 5 bases; junction bases outside the gene matches: 12. Germline-derived CDR1 and CDR2 are MDHEN and SYDVKM. CDR3: CASRTGGFVAYGYTF. The CDR3 bases are TGTGCCAGTAGGACAGGGGGATTTGTCGCATATGGCTACACCTTC.

This chain uses TRBV6-1 with TRBJ2-7, with TRBD1 matching 7 bases. Germline CDR1 MNHNS, CDR2 SASEGT. J lost 0 bases, V lost 3 bases, and 8 bases had no gene match. CDR3 length: 16 residues. CDR3 in DNA: TGTGCCAGCAGTGAGTCGGGACAGCCTTACTCCTACGAGCAGTACTTC. Its protein is CASSESGQPYSYEQYF.